The present T cell receptor (beta chain) was sequenced within a study of spatial heterogeneity in lung cancer. Whole-study results and caveats: Ubiquitous expanded tumor TCRs were seen in blood more at resection than at follow-up.

The V and J ends lost 4 bases and 7 bases, in that order; junction bases with no gene match: 7. CDR3 length equals 13 residues. Germline CDR1 is SGHRS and CDR2 is YFSETQ. TCRdb used MiXCR to reprocess the 5' RACE reads, holding one entry per CDR3 protein. This table holds 50,000 or so distinct CDR3 sequences, roughly 7.2% found once. Time point in this sample: sample taken at primary tumor resection. The input material, whole RNA from tumor, nontumor lung or frozen PBMC, was sequenced unsorted. With respect to this clonotype: Its antigen is currently unknown.

This sequence joins TRBV5-1 and TRBJ1-1; 7 bases map to TRBD1. This clonotype was sampled from a female donor with early-stage non-small cell lung cancer. Sequences were derived from PBMCs, sampled at surgery. This chain's CDR3 is CASSRTGPREAFF. The CDR3 region has the DNA TGCGCCAGCAGCCGGACAGGCCCTCGTGAAGCTTTCTTT.